These T cell receptor beta chains were read from a single sample in a study of Ad26.COV2.S vaccination and SARS-CoV-2 variants. The repertoire was sequenced with immunoSEQ multiplex PCR; TCRdb's copy has only in-frame clones and lacks some. Here the sample spans about 400,000 clones, roughly 80% being singletons. The sample here was peripheral blood, taken in a trial of Ad26.COV2.S vaccine versus placebo. These receptors were collected from a person aged 18 to 65 who received the Ad26.COV2.S COVID-19 vaccine or a placebo. Each CDR3 is given with its conserved first and last residue. Each record gives: CDR3 protein, CDR3 DNA, J gene, clone size, V gene, D gene. The D gene is left open where the match is weak. Rows give clone size only sometimes, using once, few, many, or a class for an expanded clone.

CASSRTTSGQETQYF | TGCGCCAGCAGCCGAACAACTAGCGGCCAAGAGACCCAGTACTTC | TRBJ2-5 | - | TRBV5-1 | TRBD2
CSVSTANYGYTF | TGCAGCGTTTCCACAGCTAACTATGGCTACACCTTC | TRBJ1-2 | - | TRBV29-1 | -
CASSELTGKETQYF | TGTGCCAGCAGTGAACTAACAGGGAAAGAGACCCAGTACTTC | TRBJ2-5 | - | TRBV6-1 | -
CASSQSLTYEQYF | TGCGCCAGCAGCCAGTCGTTGACCTACGAGCAGTACTTC | TRBJ2-7 | - | TRBV4-3 | -
CASSQEQAIYF | TGTGCCAGCAGCCAAGAACAGGCCATATATTTT | TRBJ1-3 | - | TRBV3-1/TRBV3-2 | -
CASSRAGRDYEQYF | TGTGCCAGTAGTAGGGCAGGTAGAGACTACGAGCAGTACTTC | TRBJ2-7 | - | TRBV19 | -
CASSLEGNSYEQYF | TGTGCCAGCAGCTTGGAGGGGAATTCCTACGAGCAGTACTTC | TRBJ2-7 | - | TRBV5-4 | -
CASRGAGVSNQPQHF | TGTGCCAGCAGGGGGGCCGGAGTAAGCAATCAGCCCCAGCATTTT | TRBJ1-5 | few | TRBV27 | -
CASGTGGDYNEQFF | TGTGCTAGTGGTACAGGGGGTGATTACAATGAGCAGTTCTTC | TRBJ2-1 | - | TRBV12-5 | TRBD1
CAISGRNVNEQFF | TGTGCCATCAGTGGGCGCAACGTCAATGAGCAGTTCTTC | TRBJ2-1 | - | TRBV10-3 | -
CASSQEKWGPGTEAFF | TGCGCCAGCAGCCAAGAAAAGTGGGGCCCGGGGACTGAAGCTTTCTTT | TRBJ1-1 | - | TRBV4-1 | -
CASSSDFLPGAFF | TGTGCCAGCAGTTCAGATTTTCTCCCGGGGGCTTTCTTT | TRBJ1-1 | - | TRBV12-3/TRBV12-4 | -
CASSFDRGNSYEQYF | TGTGCCAGCAGCTTCGACAGGGGAAACTCCTACGAGCAGTACTTC | TRBJ2-7 | - | TRBV5-4 | TRBD1
CASSQVHVRTTELFF | TGCGCCAGCAGCCAAGTGCACGTCCGAACCACCGAACTGTTTTTT | TRBJ1-4 | - | TRBV4-1 | -
CASSFRSSYEQYF | TGTGCCAGCAGCTTTAGGAGCTCCTACGAGCAGTACTTC | TRBJ2-7 | - | TRBV5-5 | -
CASSRGRESPLHF | TGTGCCAGCTCTCGGGGGCGAGAATCACCCCTCCACTTT | TRBJ1-6 | - | TRBV18 | -
CASKSEASGSAEQFF | TGTGCCAGCAAATCCGAGGCTAGCGGGAGTGCCGAGCAGTTCTTC | TRBJ2-1 | - | TRBV6-6 | TRBD2
CASSRGQGAHYGYTF | TGTGCCAGTAGTCGGGGACAGGGGGCCCACTATGGCTACACCTTC | TRBJ1-2 | - | TRBV19 | TRBD1
CASSQQGPNGYTF | TGTGCCAGCAGTCAACAGGGCCCCAACGGCTACACCTTC | TRBJ1-2 | - | TRBV12-3/TRBV12-4 | -
CASSSRRDRQETQYF | TGTGCCAGCAGCAGCCGCCGGGACAGACAAGAGACCCAGTACTTC | TRBJ2-5 | - | TRBV14 | TRBD1
CASTIMGYNSPLHF | TGCGCCAGCACGATCATGGGATATAATTCACCCCTCCACTTT | TRBJ1-6 | - | TRBV5-1 | -
CASGFEWGASGYTF | TGTGCTAGTGGTTTCGAATGGGGGGCGAGTGGCTACACCTTC | TRBJ1-2 | - | TRBV12-5 | -
CASSYFRLSYEQYF | TGTGCCAGCAGTTACTTTCGACTTTCGTACGAGCAGTACTTC | TRBJ2-7 | - | TRBV6-5 | -
CASSWVSSGANVLTF | TGTGCCAGCTCATGGGTCTCTTCTGGGGCCAACGTCCTGACTTTC | TRBJ2-6 | - | TRBV18 | -
CASSFQGTNTEAFF | TGTGCCAGCAGTTTCCAGGGGACGAACACTGAAGCTTTCTTT | TRBJ1-1 | - | TRBV27 | -
CSVEGGTTYEQYF | TGCAGCGTTGAAGGGGGAACTACCTACGAGCAGTACTTC | TRBJ2-7 | many | TRBV29-1 | -
CASSYTGNTEAFF | TGTGCCAGCAGTTACACGGGGAACACTGAAGCTTTCTTT | TRBJ1-1 | - | TRBV27 | -
CASSFQTETQYF | TGTGCCAGCAGCTTCCAGACGGAGACCCAGTACTTC | TRBJ2-5 | - | TRBV11-2 | -
CASSLSTSPVYEQYF | TGCGCCAGCAGCTTGTCGACTAGCCCTGTCTACGAGCAGTACTTC | TRBJ2-7 | - | TRBV5-1 | TRBD2
CASSSYPDFADTEAFF | TGTGCCAGCAGCTCCTACCCGGACTTCGCGGACACTGAAGCTTTCTTT | TRBJ1-1 | - | TRBV7-2 | -
CATSSSTSNQPQHF | TGTGCCACCTCCAGTAGTACTAGCAATCAGCCCCAGCATTTT | TRBJ1-5 | few | TRBV2 | -
CASSLRNGQGEKLFF | TGTGCCAGCAGCTTAAGGAACGGCCAAGGAGAAAAACTGTTTTTT | TRBJ1-4 | - | TRBV7-9 | -
CASSLVALASPLHF | TGCGCCAGCAGCTTGGTAGCGCTCGCCTCACCCCTCCACTTT | TRBJ1-6 | - | TRBV5-1 | -
CATSRAPGSSYEQYF | TGTGCCACCAGCAGAGCGCCAGGTAGCTCCTACGAGCAGTACTTC | TRBJ2-7 | - | TRBV15 | -
CSASGNTEAFF | TGCAGTGCTAGCGGGAACACTGAAGCTTTCTTT | TRBJ1-1 | - | TRBV20-1 | -
CASSVRGERTEAFF | TGTGCCAGCAGCGTAAGGGGCGAGAGGACTGAAGCTTTCTTT | TRBJ1-1 | few | TRBV9 | -
CASSLGTGPLYGYTF | TGTGCCAGCAGCTTGGGCACAGGTCCCCTCTATGGCTACACCTTC | TRBJ1-2 | - | TRBV5-5 | -
CASNPHAGGETQYF | TGTGCCAGTAATCCTCACGCTGGGGGAGAGACCCAGTACTTC | TRBJ2-5 | few | TRBV19 | -
CASSPQPEGLYEQYF | TGTGCCAGCAGCCCACAGCCCGAGGGACTCTACGAGCAGTACTTC | TRBJ2-7 | - | TRBV27 | -
CASSVGGPNQETQYF | TGTGCCAGCAGCGTAGGGGGGCCGAACCAAGAGACCCAGTACTTC | TRBJ2-5 | - | TRBV9 | -
CATSREGRQGGNEQFF | TGTGCCACCAGCAGAGAAGGGAGACAGGGGGGAAATGAGCAGTTCTTC | TRBJ2-1 | - | TRBV15 | TRBD1
CASSSATDTQYF | TGTGCCAGCAGCTCCGCCACAGATACGCAGTATTTT | TRBJ2-3 | - | TRBV5-5 | -
CASSQGLQGFTETQYF | TGCGCCAGCAGCCAAGGTTTACAGGGTTTTACAGAGACCCAGTACTTC | TRBJ2-5 | - | TRBV4-3 | -